The 28 T cell receptor beta chains below all came from one sample that was sequenced in a study of shared clonotypes between healthy human individuals. Some clones are missing from TCRdb's copy, which holds only in-frame ones; the method was immunoSEQ multiplex PCR. Of hundreds of thousands of clones detected, about 80% appear once; the ten largest clones hold roughly 2%. The sample was memory CD4+ T cells sorted from blood. Subset described: CD45RA-negative fraction. The receptors here all came from a woman under 40 in good health.

As to this clone: Mismatch with germline at one junction end may stem from a read error. This rearrangement joins TRBV18 to TRBJ1-5, with a weak D call TRBD1 (5 bases). The CDR3 runs to 16 residues. Germline lookup yields CDR1 KGHSH and CDR2 LQKENI. In DNA form, the CDR3 reads TGTGCCAGCTCACGGACCGACAGCTATAGCAATCAGCCCCAGCACTTT. This translates into CASSRTDSYSNQPQHF.

J is TRBJ1-5 and V is TRBV27; D is possibly TRBD1 (6 bases). Trimming removed 8 bases at V and 0 bases at J, with 8 bases between. The CDR3 is made up of 13 amino acids. Germline V gene lookup returns CDR1 MNHEY and CDR2 SMNVEV (reference sequence). In nucleotides, the CDR3 is TGTGCCAGCGGGGGCTATAGCAATCAGCCCCAGCATTTT. Its translation is CASGGYSNQPQHF.

To note about this clone: The same CDR3 can be traced to other DNA sequences in this sample. The chain employs TRBV11-3 and TRBJ2-1, with 9 bases that match TRBD2. Germline V gene lookup returns CDR1 SGHNT and CDR2 YENEEA. CDR3 size: 14 residues. The V segment lost 5 bases and the J segment 3 bases; nucleotides outside the gene matches: 2. CDR3 bases: TGTGCCAGCAGCCCAGCGGGAGGCTACAATGAGCAGTTCTTC. Protein sequence: CASSPAGGYNEQFF.

The chain is built from TRBV5-6 and TRBJ1-5; D might be TRBD1 (5 bases). Trimming removed 4 bases from V and 0 bases from J, with 14 bases in between. The CDR3 loop spans 16 amino acids. CDR1 is SGHDT and CDR2 is YYEEEE in the germline V gene. This chain's CDR3 is CASSTRQKNSNQPQHF. The CDR3 nucleotides are TGTGCCAGCAGCACTCGACAGAAAAATAGCAATCAGCCCCAGCATTTT.

The chain employs TRBV13 and TRBJ2-1; 13 nucleotides match TRBD2. CDR3 size: 14 residues. Germline CDR1 is PRHDT and CDR2 is FYEKMQ (reference sequence). V lost 8 bases to trimming and J lost 7 bases; unmatched junction nucleotides: 5. As DNA, the CDR3 is TGTGCCAGCCGAACTAGCGGGAGGGCTAATGAGCAGTTCTTC. This translates into CASRTSGRANEQFF.

The chain employs TRBV7-7 and TRBJ2-2; D could derive from TRBD1 or TRBD2 (6 bases each). This CDR3 region has 15 residues. Germline values: CDR1 SSHAT, CDR2 FNYEAQ (reference sequence). Trimming shortened V by 6 bases and J by 4 bases, and 15 bases separated the two germline ends. The DNA for the CDR3 is TGTGCCAGCAGTCCGGGGGCGGGACTCACCGGGGAGCTGTTTTTT. Translated, it gives CASSPGAGLTGELFF.

The V and J genes are TRBV6-4 and TRBJ2-6; no clear D. Germline values: CDR1 MRHNA, CDR2 SNTAGT. The CDR3 spans 14 residues. Trimming left V 4 bases short and J 0 bases short, with 4 bases between. CDR3 DNA sequence: TGTGCCAGCAGTGCTGACTCTGGGGCCAACGTCCTGACTTTC. Translating gives CASSADSGANVLTF.

This clone was counted between two and nine times. The gene calls are TRBV9 and TRBJ2-2, with D maybe TRBD1 (6 bases). Trimming cost V 6 bases and J 4 bases, with 10 bases left between them. The CDR3 runs to 13 residues. The V gene's germline CDR1 is SGDLS and CDR2 YYNGEE. As DNA, the CDR3 is TGTGCCAGCAACACACAGGGCACCGGGGAGCTGTTTTTT. Residues: CASNTQGTGELFF.

The CDR3 region is CASSPHRGFSEQYF. In DNA form, the CDR3 reads TGTGCCAGCAGCCCGCACAGAGGCTTTAGCGAGCAGTACTTC. The rearrangement joins TRBV7-2 to TRBJ2-7; no reliable D call. The CDR3 is made up of 14 amino acids. With 5 bases removed from V and 6 bases from J, the gap between germline ends came to 17 bases. CDR1 is SGHTA, CDR2 FQGNSA, per germline.

The V and J genes are TRBV10-2 and TRBJ2-7, with D uncertain. CDR1 is WSHSY, CDR2 SAAADI, per germline. Deletions cut 10 bases from V and 0 bases from J, with 16 bases between. The CDR3 runs 14 residues. In nucleotides, the CDR3 is TGCGCCACCGTGGATGCCCACTTCTCCTACGAGCAGTACTTC. Translation: CATVDAHFSYEQYF.

This chain connects TRBV5-4 to TRBJ2-2; tentative D call: TRBD2 (5 bases). Trimming cost V 0 bases and J 7 bases, with 10 bases left between them. CDR1 is SGHNT and CDR2 is YYREEE in the germline V gene (reference sequence). The CDR3 is 14 residues long. The CDR3 region has the DNA TGTGCCAGCAGCTTGGATAGCGTGGTCGGGGAGCTGTTTTTT. Its protein is CASSLDSVVGELFF.

J is TRBJ1-5 and V is TRBV28; TRBD1 matches at 7 bases. CDR1 and CDR2 from the germline V gene are MDHEN and SYDVKM. This CDR3 contains 16 residues. Trimming took 4 bases from V and 3 from J; bases not matched to a gene: 9. This CDR3 is CASSWGDRLFNQPQHF. CDR3 sequence (DNA): TGTGCCAGCAGTTGGGGGGACAGATTATTCAATCAGCCCCAGCATTTT.

The chain is built from TRBV4-2 and TRBJ2-7, with 8 nucleotides matching TRBD2. The germline V gene has CDR1 LGHNA and CDR2 YNFKEQ. This CDR3 has 15 amino acids. The junction had 13 bases not matched to a gene; V was cut back by 6 bases and J by 6 bases. The CDR3 DNA follows: TGTGCCAGCAGTCCACATGCCGGGACTAGGAGCGAGCAGTACTTC. This translates into CASSPHAGTRSEQYF.

This clone occurred a few times. The chain carries TRBV20-1 and TRBJ1-2; weak D call: TRBD1 (5 bases). Germline V lookup: CDR1 DFQATT, CDR2 SNEGSKA (reference sequence). The CDR3 is 11 amino acids. With 1 base removed from V and 6 bases from J, the gap between germline ends came to 6 bases. The CDR3 DNA sequence: TGCAGTGCTAGAGGGGGGAATGGCTACACCTTC. This encodes CSARGGNGYTF.

The chain combines TRBV11-2 with TRBJ1-2; D call uncertain. This CDR3 is 11 amino acids long. CDR1 is SGHAT and CDR2 is FQNNGV in the germline V gene. Trimming took off 4 bases at V and 3 bases at J, with 3 bases between the two ends. The CDR3 nucleotides read TGTGCCAGCAGCTCGTACTATGGCTACACCTTC. The encoded protein is CASSSYYGYTF.

V is TRBV28 and J is TRBJ1-2, with D maybe TRBD1 (6 bases). The CDR3 consists of 12 residues. V lost 8 bases and J 7 bases, leaving 14 bases between the germline ends. CDR1 is MDHEN and CDR2 is SYDVKM in the germline V gene. This chain's CDR3 is CASSDLQGGYTF. The DNA of the CDR3 is TGTGCCAGCTCCGACCTACAGGGTGGCTACACCTTC.

With respect to this clone: The same CDR3 is also encoded by other DNA sequences in this sample. The V and J genes are TRBV19 and TRBJ2-5; no reliable D call. CDR1 and CDR2 (germline): LNHDA, SQIVND (reference sequence). The CDR3 covers 11 residues. V dropped 4 bases and J dropped 4 bases, with 4 bases sitting between them. The CDR3 bases are TGTGCCAGTAGTACCAGAGAGACCCAGTACTTC. Its translation is CASSTRETQYF.

The V and J genes are TRBV19 and TRBJ2-1, with D tentatively TRBD1 or TRBD2 (6 bases each). V lost 6 bases and J 8 bases, leaving 11 bases between the germline ends. CDR1 is LNHDA, CDR2 SQIVND, per germline (reference sequence). This CDR3 comprises 12 residues. The CDR3 protein is CASSGGLYEQFF. The CDR3, as DNA: TGTGCCAGTAGCGGGGGCCTTTATGAGCAGTTCTTC. The entire variable domain, with the rest obtained from reference TRBV19 and TRBJ2-1, is as follows: DGGITQSPKYLFRKEGQNVTLSCEQNLNHDAMYWYRQDPGQGLRLIYYSQIVNDFQKGDIAEGYSVSREKKESFPLTVTSAQKNPTAFYLCASSGGLYEQFFGPGTRLTVL.

The V call is TRBV11-2, the J call TRBJ1-1, with TRBD1 matching 9 bases. Germline values: CDR1 SGHAT, CDR2 FQNNGV. Trimming at V came to 5 bases and at J to 5 bases, leaving 9 bases not matched to a gene. CDR3 length: 15 amino acids. CDR3 coding DNA: TGTGCCAGCAGCCCCTTACAGGGGGCGAGGACTGAAGCTTTCTTT. Protein: CASSPLQGARTEAFF.

CDR3 protein: CASSYVGAEETQYF. DNA of the CDR3: TGTGCCAGCAGTTACGTGGGGGCGGAAGAGACCCAGTACTTC. The rearrangement links TRBV6-5 to TRBJ2-5; TRBD1 is a possible D gene (6 bases). Between the trimmed V and J ends, which lost 2 bases and 3 bases, there was a span of 10 bases. The CDR3 consists of 14 residues. The germline CDR1 and CDR2 sequences are MNHEY and SVGAGI.

V usage is TRBV7-6 and J usage is TRBJ2-7; 11 nucleotides line up with TRBD2. Germline V gene sequence: CDR1 SGHVS, CDR2 FNYEAQ. The ends lost 5 bases at V and 6 bases at J; junction bases unmatched: 12. The CDR3 extends over 16 amino acids. CDR3 nucleotides: TGTGCCAGCAGCCAAATAGCGGGAGGGCCACGTGCCGAGCAGTACTTC. It encodes CASSQIAGGPRAEQYF.

The V gene is TRBV9, the J gene TRBJ1-6; tentatively, D is TRBD1 (6 bases). CDR3 length: 15 residues. The germline gives CDR1 SGDLS, CDR2 YYNGEE. The V end lost 0 bases, the J end lost 4 bases, and 8 bases lay between the germline ends. The CDR3 DNA is TGTGCCAGCAGCGTAGAAGGGGGGTATAATTCACCCCTCCACTTT. It codes for CASSVEGGYNSPLHF.

The V call is TRBV5-5, the J call TRBJ2-1; 12 bases map to TRBD2. V lost 3 bases to trimming and J lost 6 bases; unmatched junction nucleotides: 4. The germline V gene has CDR1 SGHKS and CDR2 YYEKEE (reference sequence). The CDR3 sequence is 15 residues long. The CDR3 protein is CASSSTSGRSNEQFF. CDR3 DNA sequence: TGTGCCAGCAGCTCGACTAGCGGGAGATCCAATGAGCAGTTCTTC.

This CDR3 reads CASSPRPGEERNEQFF. The CDR3 coding sequence is TGTGCCAGCTCACCACGTCCAGGGGAGGAAAGGAATGAGCAGTTCTTC. The chain employs TRBV18 and TRBJ2-1; perhaps D is TRBD1 or TRBD2 (6 bases each). V lost 1 base and J lost 7, with 17 bases in between. CDR1 is KGHSH, CDR2 LQKENI, per germline. The CDR3 contains 16 residues. Full variable domain (rest looked up from reference TRBV18 and TRBJ2-1): NAGVMQNPRHLVRRRGQEARLRCSPMKGHSHVYWYRQLPEEGLKFMVYLQKENIIDESGMPKERFSAEFPKEGPSILRIQQVVRGDSAAYFCASSPRPGEERNEQFFGPGTRLTVL.

This clone was counted ten times or more. The chain carries TRBV7-2 and TRBJ2-1, with 11 positions matching TRBD2. Germline V gene sequence: CDR1 SGHTA, CDR2 FQGNSA. CDR3 length: 18 amino acids. V trimming: 0 bases; J trimming: 7 bases; junction bases outside the gene matches: 11. This CDR3 is CASSLALVAGGPGNEQFF. CDR3 sequence (DNA): TGTGCCAGCAGCTTAGCCTTGGTAGCGGGAGGGCCGGGTAATGAGCAGTTCTTC.

The V call is TRBV6-1, the J call TRBJ2-5, with D perhaps TRBD2 (5 bases). This CDR3 has 16 residues. V was pared by 4 bases and J by 5 bases, with 20 bases between. CDR1 is MNHNS and CDR2 is SASEGT in the germline V gene. CDR3 protein: CASSARPRVLSETQYF. The CDR3, as DNA: TGTGCCAGCAGTGCCCGGCCGCGGGTTCTTAGCGAGACCCAGTACTTC.

The chain couples TRBV11-2 to TRBJ2-7; D is uncertain. This CDR3 contains 13 residues. V was clipped by 3 bases and J by 3 bases, with 9 bases between them. CDR1 and CDR2 (germline): SGHAT, FQNNGV. This chain's CDR3 is CASSLNLGYEQYF. CDR3 nucleotides: TGTGCCAGCAGCTTGAATCTTGGCTACGAGCAGTACTTC. Full variable domain (rest looked up from reference TRBV11-2 and TRBJ2-7): EAGVAQSPRYKIIEKRQSVAFWCNPISGHATLYWYQQILGQGPKLLIQFQNNGVVDDSQLPKDRFSAERLKGVDSTLKIQPAKLEDSAVYLCASSLNLGYEQYFGPGTRLTVT.

The chain couples TRBV18 to TRBJ1-4; unclear D gene. CDR3 length: 14 residues. CDR1 KGHSH and CDR2 LQKENI come from the germline V gene. The germline V and J ends were trimmed by 5 bases and 7 bases, with 14 bases remaining between them. This CDR3 is CASSALKSGEKLFF. The CDR3 bases are TGTGCCAGCTCAGCCCTAAAAAGTGGTGAAAAACTGTTTTTT. The entire variable domain, with the rest obtained from reference TRBV18 and TRBJ1-4, is as follows: NAGVMQNPRHLVRRRGQEARLRCSPMKGHSHVYWYRQLPEEGLKFMVYLQKENIIDESGMPKERFSAEFPKEGPSILRIQQVVRGDSAAYFCASSALKSGEKLFFGSGTQLSVL.